These 28 T cell receptor beta chains came from one sample sequenced in a study of cytomegalovirus exposure and HLA in healthy donors (dated by TCRdb to 2017 to 2019). Library construction relied on the immunoSEQ multiplex PCR assay. This immuneACCESS table, as held by TCRdb, lists in-frame sequences with V and J called but not all clones. Of the missing ones, under half trace to an unresolved V gene in checked studies; the others have no known cause. The sample profile shows about 240,000 clones; approximately 86% of them were found once. Jointly, the top ten make up 1% to 1.5% of the sample. Specimen: PBMCs. All receptors come from a woman aged 30 to 39 in good health and CMV-seropositive.

The chain couples TRBV11-2 to TRBJ1-1; 7 bases map to TRBD1. Germline loops: CDR1 SGHAT, CDR2 FQNNGV. V dropped 5 bases and J dropped 3; count of bases not matched to a gene: 9. CDR3 length equals 15 residues. The DNA for the CDR3 is TGTGCCAGCAGCACACCACCGGGACAGTACACTGAAGCTTTCTTT. This sequence encodes CASSTPPGQYTEAFF.

The chain couples TRBV7-9 to TRBJ2-3, with D possibly matching TRBD1 (5 bases). From germline, CDR1 is SEHNR and CDR2 FQNEAQ (reference sequence). The length of the CDR3 is 13 residues. V gave up 5 bases and J gave up 2 bases, with 8 bases separating them. Written as DNA, the CDR3 is TGTGCCAGCAGCGACAGCGACACAGATACGCAGTATTTT. Its translation is CASSDSDTDTQYF. The full variable domain, completed using reference TRBV7-9 and TRBJ2-3, is DTGVSQNPRHKITKRGQNVTFRCDPISEHNRLYWYRQTLGQGPEFLTYFQNEAQLEKSRLLSDRFSAERPKGSFSTLEIQRTEQGDSAMYLCASSDSDTDTQYFGPGTRLTVL.

This chain connects TRBV6-6 to TRBJ1-5; the D gene is possibly TRBD1 (5 bases). V gave up 2 bases and J gave up 6 bases, with 11 bases separating them. The V gene's germline CDR1 is MNHNY and CDR2 SVGAGI (reference sequence). The CDR3 has 14 amino acids. CDR3 coding DNA: TGTGCCAGCAGTTACCTGGGGGGAAGTCAGCCCCAGCATTTT. It encodes CASSYLGGSQPQHF.

The chain has TRBV5-1 and TRBJ2-6; D ambiguous. The CDR3 extends over 16 amino acids. With 0 bases removed from V and 2 bases from J, the gap between germline ends came to 9 bases. Per the germline V gene, CDR1 is SGHRS and CDR2 is YFSETQ. This CDR3 is CASSLDGQTGANVLTF. The CDR3 DNA sequence: TGCGCCAGCAGCTTGGATGGGCAGACTGGGGCCAACGTCCTGACTTTC.

The V call is TRBV6-5, the J call TRBJ2-7, with TRBD1 matching over 7 bases. CDR3 size: 13 residues. Germline V gives CDR1 MNHEY, CDR2 SVGAGI. The J segment lost 3 bases and the V segment lost 10 bases, leaving 9 bases of the junction unmatched. CDR3 sequence: CATRDRDRYEQYF. Here the CDR3 DNA reads TGTGCCACTAGGGACAGAGACCGCTACGAGCAGTACTTC.

The chain has TRBV7-9 and TRBJ2-7; the match to TRBD2 covers 9 bases. The V gene end was trimmed by 5 bases and the J gene end by 2 bases; junction bases not matched to a gene: 10. From germline, CDR1 is SEHNR and CDR2 FQNEAQ (reference sequence). The CDR3 spans 16 residues. The CDR3 coding sequence is TGTGCCAGCAGCACGATAGCGGGGGTGTTTACCTACGAGCAGTACTTC. Translating gives CASSTIAGVFTYEQYF.

The chain links TRBV4-1 to TRBJ2-3, with a possible D match to TRBD2 (7 bases). Germline V gene sequence: CDR1 MGHRA, CDR2 YSYEKL. The CDR3 loop spans 16 amino acids. V dropped 0 bases and J dropped 1 base, with 11 bases sitting between them. CDR3 sequence: CASSQEGGLRTDTQYF. CDR3 coding DNA: TGCGCCAGCAGCCAAGAGGGGGGGCTGCGCACAGATACGCAGTATTTT.

The CDR3 spells CASTTDSQNEKLFF. DNA of the CDR3: TGTGCCAGTACCACGGACAGCCAAAATGAAAAACTGTTTTTT. The chain is built from TRBV19 and TRBJ1-4; D is perhaps TRBD1 (6 bases). In germline, CDR1 is LNHDA, CDR2 SQIVND (reference sequence). CDR3 length: 14 residues. V lost 7 bases and J lost 5, with 14 bases in between.

The V gene is TRBV6-6, the J gene TRBJ2-7; weak D call: TRBD2 (6 bases). CDR1 and CDR2 (germline): MNHNY, SVGAGI (reference sequence). This CDR3 spans 13 amino acids. Trimming shortened V by 0 bases and J by 4 bases, and 7 bases separated the two germline ends. The CDR3 region has the DNA TGTGCCAGCAGTTACTCGGAGGGGTACGAGCAGTACTTC. Its protein product is CASSYSEGYEQYF.

The chain joins TRBV11-3 to TRBJ2-2; 10 nucleotides agree with TRBD2. The germline CDR1 and CDR2 sequences are SGHNT and YENEEA. Trimming cost V 5 bases and J 4 bases; bases outside gene matches: 1. The CDR3 consists of 14 residues. The CDR3 region is CASSGTSATGELFF. The CDR3 DNA sequence: TGTGCCAGCAGCGGGACTAGCGCCACCGGGGAGCTGTTTTTT.

This clone was seen only a few times. The chain carries TRBV7-8 and TRBJ2-7, with D maybe TRBD1 (5 bases). CDR3 length: 14 residues. V dropped 6 bases and J dropped 3 bases, with 15 bases sitting between them. CDR1 is SGHVS, CDR2 FQNEAQ, per germline. In DNA, the CDR3 is TGTGCCAGCAGTAGGGGCGGCCTCGTCTACGAGCAGTACTTC. This translates into CASSRGGLVYEQYF.

This clone was seen just once. This chain uses TRBV6-1 with TRBJ1-5, with 9 bases matching TRBD1. After removal of 1 base from V and 4 bases from J, the junction contained 8 bases not matched to a gene. This CDR3 region has 17 residues. Germline loops: CDR1 MNHNS, CDR2 SASEGT. This chain's CDR3 is CASSEGWDRDDNQPQHF. For the CDR3, the DNA is TGTGCCAGCAGTGAAGGTTGGGACAGGGATGATAATCAGCCCCAGCATTTT.

V is TRBV11-3 and J is TRBJ2-5, with TRBD2 matching over 7 bases. Germline assignment: CDR1 SGHNT and CDR2 YENEEA. With 5 bases clipped from V and 5 bases from J, the junction kept 8 bases outside the gene matches. The CDR3 is made up of 14 amino acids. CDR3 nucleotides: TGTGCCAGCAGCGAGCGGGACCGGCGGGAGACCCAGTACTTC. Its protein is CASSERDRRETQYF.

The chain links TRBV7-8 to TRBJ1-2; 7 nucleotides match TRBD1. This CDR3 contains 16 residues. CDR1 is SGHVS and CDR2 is FQNEAQ in the germline V gene. V lost 4 bases and J lost 4; bases outside the gene matches: 12. CDR3 protein: CASSSGGQASAYGYTF. The CDR3 DNA reads as TGTGCCAGCAGCTCCGGAGGACAGGCGTCCGCCTATGGCTACACCTTC.

The CDR3 region has the DNA TGTGCCAGCAGCCTCGACAGGAACACTGAAGCTTTCTTT. The encoded protein is CASSLDRNTEAFF. V usage is TRBV7-3 and J usage is TRBJ1-1; perhaps TRBD1 as D (5 bases). V lost 5 bases and J 1 base, leaving 8 bases between the germline ends. The CDR3 has 13 residues. Germline V lookup: CDR1 SGHTA, CDR2 FQGTGA.

The J gene is TRBJ2-5, the V gene TRBV7-3; D perhaps matches TRBD2 (6 bases). Germline V gives CDR1 SGHTA, CDR2 FQGTGA. This CDR3 is 14 amino acids long. Trimming removed 3 bases at V and 2 bases at J, with 10 bases between. The CDR3 protein is CASSFGGGQETQYF. The CDR3 bases are TGTGCCAGCAGCTTCGGGGGAGGTCAAGAGACCCAGTACTTC.

This clone came up once. The chain couples TRBV27 to TRBJ1-2; tentative D call: TRBD1 (5 bases). CDR3 length equals 15 residues. The germline CDR1 and CDR2 sequences are MNHEY and SMNVEV (reference sequence). Trimming removed 5 bases from V and 2 bases from J, with 15 bases in between. CDR3: CASSKTRQRNYGYTF. CDR3 sequence (DNA): TGTGCCAGCAGTAAGACACGACAGAGAAACTATGGCTACACCTTC.

The rearrangement links TRBV29-1 to TRBJ1-5; 7 nucleotides agree with TRBD1. Germline CDR1 and CDR2: SQVTM and ANQGSEA. There are 13 residues in the CDR3. Trimming took 5 bases from V and 7 from J; bases not matched to a gene: 8. CDR3 nucleotide sequence: TGCAGCGTTACACAGGGGCCAGGACAGCCCCAGCATTTT. Residues: CSVTQGPGQPQHF. The full variable domain, completed using reference TRBV29-1 and TRBJ1-5, is SAVISQKPSRDICQRGTSLTIQCQVDSQVTMMFWYRQQPGQSLTLIATANQGSEATYESGFVIDKFPISRPNLTFSTLTVSNMSPEDSSIYLCSVTQGPGQPQHFGDGTRLSIL.

The genes are TRBV19 and TRBJ2-7; 7 nucleotides agree with TRBD1. The CDR3 is 14 residues long. Germline V gene data show CDR1 as LNHDA and CDR2 as SQIVND (reference sequence). Germline trimming cut 0 bases from V and 1 base from J; bases unmatched to any gene: 0. CDR3 nucleotides: TGTGCCAGTAGTATAGACAGGGGGTCCTACGAGCAGTACTTC. Protein product: CASSIDRGSYEQYF.

This clone was detected a few times. The chain recombines TRBV2 with TRBJ2-7; a weak D match, TRBD1 (6 bases). Germline V lookup: CDR1 SNHLY, CDR2 FYNNEI. V lost 3 bases and J 0 bases, leaving 9 bases between the germline ends. This CDR3 region has 14 residues. CDR3 in amino acids: CASSDVGASYEQYF. In nucleotides, the CDR3 is TGTGCCAGCAGTGATGTGGGGGCCTCCTACGAGCAGTACTTC.

This clone has just one count. The chain combines TRBV7-2 with TRBJ1-5, with 10 bases aligning to TRBD1. Germline V gene sequence: CDR1 SGHTA, CDR2 FQGNSA. CDR3 length: 17 residues. V lost 4 bases to trimming and J lost 5 bases; unmatched junction nucleotides: 11. The CDR3 DNA is TGTGCCAGCAGCTCCCTTGGTTTAGGACAGGGGGATCAGCCCCAGCATTTT. This gives the protein CASSSLGLGQGDQPQHF. The full variable domain, rest sourced from reference TRBV7-2 and TRBJ1-5, is GAGVSQSPSNKVTEKGKDVELRCDPISGHTALYWYRQSLGQGLEFLIYFQGNSAPDKSGLPSDRFSAERTGGSVSTLTIQRTQQEDSAVYLCASSSLGLGQGDQPQHFGDGTRLSIL.

This chain links TRBV10-2 with TRBJ1-1; D unclear. Germline-derived CDR1 and CDR2 are WSHSY and SAAADI. This CDR3 region has 13 residues. The ends were cut back, 8 bases at V and 3 bases at J, with 13 bases in the middle. The CDR3 DNA reads as TGCGCCAGCCGGGTTCAGACCGACACTGAAGCTTTCTTT. Its translation is CASRVQTDTEAFF.

This rearrangement joins TRBV5-1 to TRBJ2-7, with 8 bases matching TRBD2. The V gene's germline CDR1 is SGHRS and CDR2 YFSETQ. The CDR3 runs to 15 residues. The V segment lost 0 bases and the J segment 6 bases; nucleotides outside the gene matches: 8. CDR3 nucleotides: TGCGCCAGCAGCTTGGACAGCGGGAGCCCCGGCGAGCAGTACTTC. This translates into CASSLDSGSPGEQYF.

For the CDR3, the DNA is TGTGCCAGCAGTATCTCCGGGGGGCGCCTTTACGAGCAGTACTTC. It codes for CASSISGGRLYEQYF. This chain links TRBV28 with TRBJ2-7; a possible D gene is TRBD2 (7 bases). V was pared by 5 bases and J by 4 bases, with 18 bases between. The length of the CDR3 is 15 residues. Germline loops: CDR1 MDHEN, CDR2 SYDVKM. Supplemented by reference TRBV28 and TRBJ2-7, the full variable domain reads DVKVTQSSRYLVKRTGEKVFLECVQDMDHENMFWYRQDPGLGLRLIYFSYDVKMKEKGDIPEGYSVSREKKERFSLILESASTNQTSMYLCASSISGGRLYEQYFGPGTRLTVT.

The V gene is TRBV27, the J gene TRBJ2-7; perhaps TRBD2 as D (6 bases). Between the trimmed V and J ends, which lost 6 bases and 1 base, there was a span of 16 bases. The CDR3 is 15 amino acids. Looked up from germline, CDR1 is MNHEY and CDR2 is SMNVEV (reference sequence). The CDR3 protein is CASSPRGSGSYEQYF. CDR3 sequence (DNA): TGTGCCAGCAGCCCCCGGGGGTCCGGGTCCTACGAGCAGTACTTC.

This clone was picked up a small number of times. This chain links TRBV19 with TRBJ2-1; a weak D match, TRBD1 (5 bases). There are 16 residues in the CDR3. V dropped 7 bases and J dropped 4 bases, with 20 bases sitting between them. Per the germline V gene, CDR1 is LNHDA and CDR2 is SQIVND (reference sequence). CDR3 protein: CASTPMGLDPYNEQFF. For the CDR3, the DNA is TGTGCCAGTACTCCAATGGGGCTAGACCCTTACAATGAGCAGTTCTTC.

This clone has a single count. The V and J genes are TRBV29-1 and TRBJ2-5, with 9 bases aligning to TRBD1. Germline trimming cut 6 bases from V and 3 bases from J; bases unmatched to any gene: 5. The CDR3 consists of 13 residues. Germline CDR1 and CDR2: SQVTM and ANQGSEA. The CDR3 region has the DNA TGCAGCGTAGAGTGGGACAGGGAAGAGACCCAGTACTTC. Its protein is CSVEWDREETQYF.

The chain is built from TRBV5-1 and TRBJ2-3; 7 bases map to TRBD1. This CDR3 comprises 15 residues. The germline V gene encodes CDR1 SGHRS and CDR2 YFSETQ. Trimming at V came to 5 bases and at J to 0 bases, leaving 6 bases not matched to a gene. The CDR3 is CASSTGTASTDTQYF. Here the CDR3 DNA reads TGCGCCAGCAGTACCGGGACAGCTAGCACAGATACGCAGTATTTT.